These 26 T cell receptor beta chains were all obtained from the same sample, sequenced in a study of shared clonotypes between healthy human individuals. Clones were sequenced by immunoSEQ multiplex PCR, and TCRdb holds only the in-frame ones, with some missing. Found here are about 1.1 million clones, about 80% of them singletons; the top ten hold 0.61%. Sequenced: memory CD4+ T cells from PBMCs. Subset meaning: CD45RA-negative fraction. All receptors come from a man between 18 and 29 years old in good health. Some clones in this sample may be carry-over from other donors' samples.

This sequence joins TRBV28 and TRBJ2-7; D is perhaps TRBD2 (6 bases). This CDR3 spans 14 amino acids. Trimming cost V 7 bases and J 4 bases, with 17 bases left between them. Germline loops: CDR1 MDHEN, CDR2 SYDVKM. The CDR3 here is CASTSGDFIYEQYF. The CDR3 nucleotides are TGTGCCAGCACCTCGGGGGACTTCATATACGAGCAGTACTTC.

V usage is TRBV28 and J usage is TRBJ2-3, with TRBD2 matching over 12 bases. The germline V gene encodes CDR1 MDHEN and CDR2 SYDVKM. The CDR3 has 23 residues. V shed 2 bases and J 1 base; nucleotides not matched to a gene: 22. The CDR3 nucleotides read TGTGCCAGCAGTTTAGGCTATCCCAAAAGGACTAGCGGGAAATTAGTTGGCACAGATACGCAGTATTTT. Translating gives CASSLGYPKRTSGKLVGTDTQYF.

In the case of this clone: A read error is the likely source, as a far larger clone sits one nucleotide away. This CDR3 is also generated by other DNA sequences in the sample. The chain joins TRBV29-1 to TRBJ2-2; D unclear. Germline assignment: CDR1 SQVTM and CDR2 ANQGSEA. The ends were cut back, 4 bases at V and 6 bases at J, with 9 bases in the middle. The CDR3 is 12 residues long. The CDR3 is CSVAGNAGELFF. CDR3 bases: TGCAGCGTTGCAGGAAACGCCGGGGAGCTGTTTTTT.

The rearrangement links TRBV2 to TRBJ2-3, with D tentatively TRBD1 (6 bases). From germline, CDR1 is SNHLY and CDR2 FYNNEI. The CDR3 has 15 amino acids. The ends were cut back, 2 bases at V and 2 bases at J, with 11 bases in the middle. CDR3 in DNA: TGTGCCAGCAGTGAACCAGGGGCCCTCACAGATACGCAGTATTTT. It specifies CASSEPGALTDTQYF.

This chain joins TRBV27 and TRBJ2-7; D may correspond to TRBD1 or TRBD2 (5 bases each). Germline V CDR1 and CDR2: MNHEY, SMNVEV (reference sequence). This CDR3 comprises 17 residues. The V end lost 4 bases, the J end lost 3 bases, and 22 bases lay between the germline ends. CDR3 sequence: CASSSSPVPGPGYEQYF. CDR3 DNA sequence: TGTGCCAGCAGTTCATCCCCAGTACCGGGGCCCGGCTACGAGCAGTACTTC.

V usage is TRBV15 and J usage is TRBJ1-5; the D is unclear. Germline assignment: CDR1 LNHNV and CDR2 YYDKDF (reference sequence). Between the trimmed V and J ends, which lost 0 bases and 9 bases, there was a span of 9 bases. CDR3 length: 13 amino acids. The CDR3 DNA reads as TGTGCCACCAGCAGAGATGCCGGCGGGCCCCAGCATTTT. Translated, it gives CATSRDAGGPQHF.

This chain links TRBV6-1 with TRBJ1-2; D is possibly TRBD1 (5 bases). This CDR3 spans 16 amino acids. Per germline, CDR1 MNHNS and CDR2 SASEGT. V was clipped by 2 bases and J by 0 bases, with 13 bases between them. The CDR3 sequence: CASSEIGGSPNYGYTF. The DNA for the CDR3 is TGTGCCAGCAGTGAAATCGGGGGGTCCCCTAACTATGGCTACACCTTC.

In this sample, this clone turned up once. The rearrangement joins TRBV7-2 to TRBJ2-1; the D gene is possibly TRBD2 (5 bases). The germline CDR1 and CDR2 sequences are SGHTA and FQGNSA. CDR3 length: 17 residues. Trimming pared 5 bases from V and 0 bases from J, leaving 17 bases between. CDR3 sequence: CASSLGGSASSYNEQFF. The CDR3 nucleotides are TGTGCCAGCAGCCTCGGTGGTAGCGCGAGCTCCTACAATGAGCAGTTCTTC.

This clone was counted a single time. For the CDR3, the DNA is TGTGCCAGTAGTGTGGTAGGGGGTTTTCCCAAAAACATTCAGTACTTC. Translating it yields CASSVVGGFPKNIQYF. The V gene is TRBV19, the J gene TRBJ2-4; D is possibly TRBD1 (6 bases). The CDR3 contains 16 residues. V lost 5 bases to trimming and J lost 2 bases, with 16 bases between them. Per germline, CDR1 LNHDA and CDR2 SQIVND (reference sequence).

This clone came up a few times. In the same sample, other DNA sequences code for this CDR3. The rearrangement joins TRBV28 to TRBJ1-1; TRBD1 matches at 7 bases. Germline-derived CDR1 and CDR2 are MDHEN and SYDVKM. V shed 5 bases and J 4 bases; nucleotides not matched to a gene: 4. The CDR3 is made up of 13 amino acids. Here the CDR3 DNA reads TGTGCCAGCAGTCTCGCAGGGGGCACTGAAGCTTTCTTT. Protein: CASSLAGGTEAFF.

CDR3 DNA sequence: TGTGCCAGCTCACCACCGGCGGGACTAGCGGACGGCAGCTCCTACGAGCAGTACTTC. Translation: CASSPPAGLADGSSYEQYF. The chain couples TRBV18 to TRBJ2-7; TRBD2 matches 11 bases. The ends lost 0 bases at V and 0 bases at J; junction bases unmatched: 10. Germline-derived CDR1 and CDR2 are KGHSH and LQKENI. This CDR3 spans 19 amino acids.

The chain employs TRBV6-4 and TRBJ2-1, with D possibly matching TRBD2 (5 bases). Germline V CDR1 and CDR2: MRHNA, SNTAGT. The CDR3 covers 15 residues. Deletions cut 6 bases from V and 0 bases from J, with 12 bases between. The CDR3 loop reads CASSAELGSYNEQFF. CDR3 bases: TGTGCCAGCAGCGCCGAACTAGGCTCCTACAATGAGCAGTTCTTC.

This sequence joins TRBV4-2 and TRBJ1-1; D is possibly TRBD1 (6 bases). The V gene lost 0 bases and the J gene lost 4 bases, with 12 bases spanning the gap. Germline V gene data show CDR1 as LGHNA and CDR2 as YNFKEQ. The CDR3 contains 15 residues. CDR3: CASSQDWGAGTEAFF. The CDR3, as DNA: TGTGCCAGCAGCCAAGATTGGGGGGCTGGCACTGAAGCTTTCTTT.

In regard to this clone: Additional DNA sequences in this sample encode the identical CDR3. The chain recombines TRBV6-5 with TRBJ1-2; D is ambiguous. The CDR3 length is 12 residues. Trimming cost V 9 bases and J 2 bases, with 10 bases left between them. The germline V gene encodes CDR1 MNHEY and CDR2 SVGAGI. CDR3 sequence (DNA): TGTGCCAGTCGCACTGGAAACTATGGCTACACCTTC. This gives the protein CASRTGNYGYTF.

The chain combines TRBV27 with TRBJ2-7, with 7 bases fitting TRBD1. The CDR3 contains 15 residues. CDR1 and CDR2 (germline): MNHEY, SMNVEV (reference sequence). The junction had 12 bases not matched to a gene; V was cut back by 7 bases and J by 3 bases. CDR3 DNA: TGTGCCAGCATTAATTTGCAGGGGGTGAACTACGAGCAGTACTTC. Translation gives CASINLQGVNYEQYF.

The gene calls are TRBV5-1 and TRBJ1-2; the D is unclear. Trimming pared 0 bases from V and 4 bases from J, leaving 10 bases between. In germline, CDR1 is SGHRS, CDR2 YFSETQ. CDR3 length: 14 residues. The CDR3: CASSLVQTTYGYTF. The CDR3 DNA sequence: TGCGCCAGCAGCTTGGTACAGACCACCTATGGCTACACCTTC.

Notes on this clone: This CDR3 is also generated by other DNA sequences in the sample. J is TRBJ1-5 and V is TRBV28; D uncertain. Looked up from germline, CDR1 is MDHEN and CDR2 is SYDVKM. The CDR3 runs 12 residues. V was clipped by 2 bases and J by 7 bases, with 6 bases between them. The CDR3 protein is CASSLVHQPQHF. CDR3 DNA sequence: TGTGCCAGCAGTTTAGTCCACCAGCCCCAGCATTTT.

This sequence joins TRBV7-3 and TRBJ2-1; 11 bases line up with TRBD2. This CDR3 contains 15 residues. V was clipped by 5 bases and J by 6 bases; unmatched bases: 6. CDR1 is SGHTA and CDR2 is FQGTGA in the germline V gene. CDR3 sequence: CASSIVSGRANEQFF. CDR3 DNA sequence: TGTGCCAGCAGCATAGTTAGCGGGAGGGCCAATGAGCAGTTCTTC.

This clone has a handful of counts. The CDR3 is CSVQGGREVDTQYF. In DNA, the CDR3 is TGCAGCGTCCAAGGGGGCAGGGAAGTAGATACGCAGTATTTT. The V gene is TRBV29-1, the J gene TRBJ2-3, with 7 positions matching TRBD1. Germline V gene lookup returns CDR1 SQVTM and CDR2 ANQGSEA. The CDR3 totals 14 residues. The V and J ends lost 6 bases and 5 bases, in that order; junction bases with no gene match: 11.

The chain employs TRBV27 and TRBJ1-1; weak D call: TRBD1 (6 bases). Trimming removed 5 bases at V and 3 bases at J, with 16 bases between. Per germline, CDR1 MNHEY and CDR2 SMNVEV (reference sequence). The CDR3 contains 15 residues. CDR3 nucleotide sequence: TGTGCCAGCAGTCCCGCCGAGGGGGGGTACACTGAAGCTTTCTTT. This codes for CASSPAEGGYTEAFF.

The chain is built from TRBV5-4 and TRBJ1-1; D remains ambiguous. Germline loops: CDR1 SGHNT, CDR2 YYREEE (reference sequence). V lost 2 bases and J lost 1, with 6 bases in between. The CDR3 contains 13 residues. The CDR3 bases are TGTGCCAGCAGCTTTCCCGAGAACACTGAAGCTTTCTTT. Amino acid sequence: CASSFPENTEAFF.

The V gene is TRBV7-8, the J gene TRBJ2-1; 9 bases align to TRBD2. The V and J ends lost 5 bases and 8 bases, in that order; junction bases with no gene match: 4. Germline V gene sequence: CDR1 SGHVS, CDR2 FQNEAQ. The CDR3 sequence is 13 residues long. The CDR3 region is CASSLGTSYEQFF. CDR3 DNA sequence: TGTGCCAGCAGCCTCGGGACTAGCTATGAGCAGTTCTTC.

This clone was observed a handful of times. The chain combines TRBV18 with TRBJ2-5; D possibly corresponds to TRBD2 (6 bases). The CDR3 contains 15 residues. Germline CDR1 reads KGHSH; CDR2 reads LQKENI. V gave up 6 bases and J gave up 4 bases, with 18 bases separating them. CDR3 DNA: TGTGCCAGCTCTCCCTCTAGCGCCCCGGGAGAGACCCAGTACTTC. Amino acid sequence: CASSPSSAPGETQYF.

On this clone: A clone one base away is much larger, so this may be a read error. The chain carries TRBV9 and TRBJ2-2, with 8 nucleotides matching TRBD1. V was clipped by 4 bases and J by 6 bases; unmatched bases: 2. Germline CDR1 SGDLS, CDR2 YYNGEE. The CDR3 contains 13 residues. CDR3 sequence (DNA): TGTGCCAGCAGCCCACAGGGGGCCGGGGAGCTGTTTTTT. Encoded protein: CASSPQGAGELFF.

The chain employs TRBV29-1 and TRBJ2-1, with D unresolved. The CDR3 covers 14 residues. V was shortened by 4 bases and J by 5 bases, with 15 bases between the two germline ends. Germline loops: CDR1 SQVTM, CDR2 ANQGSEA. The DNA of the CDR3 is TGCAGCGTTGGAGTGCTAAGGTCTAACAATGAGCAGTTCTTC. Amino acid sequence: CSVGVLRSNNEQFF.

V usage is TRBV18 and J usage is TRBJ2-1; possibly TRBD1 for D (6 bases). This CDR3 region has 14 residues. The germline gives CDR1 KGHSH, CDR2 LQKENI. V was shortened by 6 bases and J by 5 bases, with 14 bases between the two germline ends. CDR3 sequence: CASSQSQGNNEQFF. The CDR3 nucleotides read TGTGCCAGCTCCCAATCACAGGGTAACAATGAGCAGTTCTTC.